The following is a T cell receptor beta chain sequence with its context. CDR3 length: 18 amino acids. Germline V gene data show CDR1 as SGHTA and CDR2 as FQGNSA. V was clipped by 4 bases and J by 3 bases, with 23 bases between them. The assay was immunoSEQ multiplex PCR, and TCRdb's table has in-frame clones only and misses some. The table has roughly 130,000 clones, less than 90% seen once; the top ten hold approximately 2.2%. The sample belongs to a study of blood T cell repertoires in COVID-19. Looking at the study overall: Sites in the United States, Italy and Spain provided acute and convalescent COVID-19 samples.

This chain links TRBV7-2 with TRBJ2-3; D perhaps matches TRBD2 (6 bases). The receptor was isolated from a woman between 45 and 65 years old who had recovered from COVID-19. The sample was PBMCs or T cells enriched from blood (not recorded which). The CDR3 DNA reads TGTGCCAGCAGCTGGAGACCTCTAGCGTTGATCGGTACAGATACGCAGTATTTT. It specifies CASSWRPLALIGTDTQYF. Variable domain in full (rest from reference TRBV7-2 and TRBJ2-3): GAGVSQSPSNKVTEKGKDVELRCDPISGHTALYWYRQSLGQGLEFLIYFQGNSAPDKSGLPSDRFSAERTGGSVSTLTIQRTQQEDSAVYLCASSWRPLALIGTDTQYFGPGTRLTVL.